Listed here are 18 T cell receptor beta chains from one sample, sequenced in a study of T cells in Graves' hyperthyroidism and ophthalmopathy. RNA transcripts served as the template for amplifying TCR beta CDR3 regions. A set of HTBI primers served as the primers for a first-round RT-PCR of the TCR CDR3. TCRdb ran MiXCR on the multiplex PCR reads and lists one entry per CDR3 protein. The repertoire consists of approximately 360,000 distinct CDR3 sequences, with about 15% occurring once and the leading ten covering 28%. Sequenced sample: blood. Receptors originate from a woman younger than 30 with Graves' hyperthyroidism that later progressed to Graves' ophthalmopathy.

This clonotype showed up just a few times. The chain carries TRBV5-8 and TRBJ1-6; 7 bases are a match to TRBD1. This CDR3 spans 14 amino acids. Trimming removed 3 bases from V and 10 bases from J; junction bases left unmatched: 7. Germline lookup yields CDR1 SGHTS and CDR2 YDEGEE. This CDR3 is CASSSPGQRSPLHF. CDR3 in DNA: TGTGCCAGCAGCTCTCCGGGACAGCGGTCACCCCTCCACTTT.

This clonotype has ten or more counts. The chain is built from TRBV20-1 and TRBJ2-2; no reliable D call. Germline lookup yields CDR1 DFQATT and CDR2 SNEGSKA (reference sequence). The CDR3 extends over 13 amino acids. CDR3 nucleotide sequence: TGCAGCATCGCGACCCCGAACACCGGGGAGCTGTTTTTT. Translating it yields CSIATPNTGELFF.

The chain carries TRBV28 and TRBJ1-1, with 9 bases matching TRBD1. Germline lookup yields CDR1 MDHEN and CDR2 SYDVKM. This CDR3 region has 15 residues. V shed 6 bases and J 2 bases; nucleotides not matched to a gene: 7. The CDR3 protein is CASRPLGQGNTEAFF. In DNA, the CDR3 is TGTGCCAGCAGACCCCTGGGACAGGGTAACACTGAAGCTTTCTTT.

As concerns this clonotype: This may be a read error: a much more frequent sequence differs by one nucleotide. V and J are TRBV5-5 and TRBJ1-6; possibly TRBD1 for D (6 bases). Trimming took off 3 bases at V and 0 bases at J, with 10 bases between the two ends. This CDR3 is built from 16 residues. The germline gives CDR1 SGHKS, CDR2 YYEKEE (reference sequence). The CDR3 sequence: CASSSPQGSYNSPLHF. The CDR3 nucleotides read TGTGCCAGCAGCTCTCCACAGGGCTCCTATAATTCACCCCTCCACTTT.

This clonotype was recorded many times. The CDR3: CASSQTPGPFITYEQYF. CDR3 nucleotide sequence: TGTGCCAGCAGCCAGACACCCGGGCCGTTCATTACCTACGAGCAGTACTTC. The chain combines TRBV3-1 with TRBJ2-7; no clear D gene. Germline CDR1 LGHDT, CDR2 YNNKEL (reference sequence). The CDR3 contains 17 residues. Between the trimmed V and J ends, which lost 3 bases and 2 bases, there was a span of 20 bases.

The gene calls are TRBV19 and TRBJ1-5; 12 nucleotides agree with TRBD1. This CDR3 has 18 residues. V trimming: 6 bases; J trimming: 1 base; junction bases outside the gene matches: 10. The germline V gene has CDR1 LNHDA and CDR2 SQIVND (reference sequence). For the CDR3, the DNA is TGTGCCAGTAGACTCCGGGACAGGGGGCGGGGAAGCAATCAGCCCCAGCATTTT. The encoded protein is CASRLRDRGRGSNQPQHF.

J is TRBJ1-2 and V is TRBV30; tentative D call: TRBD1 (5 bases). This CDR3 is 10 amino acids long. CDR1 GTSNPN and CDR2 SVGIG come from the germline V gene (reference sequence). V was shortened by 2 bases and J by 10 bases, with 8 bases between the two germline ends. The CDR3 DNA sequence: TGTGCCTGGAGTAGGGGAGTCTACACCTTC. This sequence encodes CAWSRGVYTF.

This chain connects TRBV3-2 to TRBJ1-3. TRBV3-2 is termed a pseudogene. The CDR3 runs 17 residues. The CDR3 sequence is CASSLLLNDNSGNTIYF. CDR3 DNA sequence: TGTGCCAGCAGCCTCCTATTAAACGACAACTCTGGAAACACCATATATTTT.

This clonotype was seen many times. The chain uses TRBV28 and TRBJ2-3, with TRBD2 as a possible D gene (6 bases). The CDR3 is 15 amino acids. Trimming cost V 5 bases and J 0 bases, with 12 bases left between them. CDR1 and CDR2 (germline): MDHEN, SYDVKM. DNA of the CDR3: TGTGCCAGCAGTCCAGCCGGGACTAGCACAGATACGCAGTATTTT. Translating it yields CASSPAGTSTDTQYF.

This clonotype showed up many times. V and J are TRBV2 and TRBJ2-7; a weak D match, TRBD2 (6 bases). The germline gives CDR1 SNHLY, CDR2 FYNNEI. This CDR3 spans 10 amino acids. V was trimmed by 6 bases and J by 7 bases, leaving 7 bases between them. CDR3 sequence: CASRAGEQYF. CDR3 DNA: TGTGCCAGCAGGGCGGGGGAGCAGTACTTC.

This clonotype came up a few times. The chain uses TRBV7-3 and TRBJ2-1; D is perhaps TRBD1 (5 bases). Trimming took 2 bases from V and 6 from J, leaving 11 bases between them. Germline values: CDR1 SGHTA, CDR2 FQGTGA. CDR3 length equals 14 residues. CDR3 sequence (DNA): TGTGCCAGCAGCTTAGCGGAAAGGGGCAATGAGCAGTTCTTC. This sequence encodes CASSLAERGNEQFF. Full variable domain (outside the CDR3, taken from reference TRBV7-3 and TRBJ2-1): GAGVSQTPSNKVTEKGKYVELRCDPISGHTALYWYRQSLGQGPEFLIYFQGTGAADDSGLPNDRFFAVRPEGSVSTLKIQRTERGDSAVYLCASSLAERGNEQFFGPGTRLTVL.

This clonotype has a count of ten or more. DNA for the CDR3: TGTGCCAGCAGCTTAGAAGGGGGACCCAGAGATGAGCAGTTCTTC. Amino acids: CASSLEGGPRDEQFF. The rearrangement joins TRBV7-8 to TRBJ2-1, with D possibly matching TRBD1 (6 bases). This CDR3 contains 15 residues. V lost 1 base and J lost 8, with 15 bases in between. Germline-derived CDR1 and CDR2 are SGHVS and FQNEAQ.

There are a few counts of this clonotype. This chain uses TRBV27 with TRBJ2-7; 9 positions match TRBD2. CDR3 length equals 12 residues. The ends lost 10 bases at V and 7 bases at J; junction bases unmatched: 8. Germline lookup yields CDR1 MNHEY and CDR2 SMNVEV (reference sequence). The CDR3 DNA follows: TGTGCCATCCTTAGCGGGAGTGGGGAGCAGTACTTC. Its translation: CAILSGSGEQYF.

This clonotype was observed many times. The rearrangement uses TRBV20-1 and TRBJ2-7; 8 bases map to TRBD2. The CDR3 has 14 residues. J was trimmed by 0 bases and V by 0 bases; bases with no gene match: 1. Germline V gene lookup returns CDR1 DFQATT and CDR2 SNEGSKA (reference sequence). This CDR3 reads CSARDAGGSYEQYF. The CDR3 DNA reads as TGCAGTGCTAGAGATGCGGGGGGCTCCTACGAGCAGTACTTC.

There are many counts of this clonotype. This CDR3 is CASSADGNQPQHF. CDR3 bases: TGTGCCAGCTCAGCGGACGGGAATCAGCCCCAGCATTTT. The V and J genes are TRBV18 and TRBJ1-5; D is uncertain. CDR1 is KGHSH and CDR2 is LQKENI in the germline V gene. This CDR3 region has 13 residues. The V end lost 5 bases, the J end lost 4 bases, and 9 bases lay between the germline ends.

The V gene is TRBV6-9, the J gene TRBJ2-6, with D hard to call. Germline CDR1 reads MNHGY; CDR2 reads SVAAGI. V was trimmed by 2 bases and J by 0 bases, leaving 11 bases between them. The CDR3 runs to 17 residues. Here the CDR3 DNA reads TGTGCCAGCAGTTATGAGCCTGGAGTCTCTGGGGCCAACGTCCTGACTTTC. Amino acids: CASSYEPGVSGANVLTF.

The gene calls are TRBV28 and TRBJ2-6, with 8 bases identical to TRBD2. This CDR3 is built from 18 residues. The V gene's germline CDR1 is MDHEN and CDR2 SYDVKM. Trimming took 6 bases from V and 0 from J; bases not matched to a gene: 10. Here the CDR3 reads CASSRGPAGVSGANVLTF. The DNA for the CDR3 is TGTGCCAGCAGCCGTGGGCCAGCGGGAGTCTCTGGGGCCAACGTCCTGACTTTC.

J is TRBJ2-3 and V is TRBV20-1; D is unresolved. This CDR3 is built from 12 residues. V dropped 3 bases and J dropped 0 bases, with 4 bases sitting between them. Germline CDR1 reads DFQATT; CDR2 reads SNEGSKA (reference sequence). The CDR3 here is CSASWSTDTQYF. The DNA for the CDR3 is TGCAGTGCTAGTTGGAGCACAGATACGCAGTATTTT.